Included here is one T cell receptor beta chain sequence, with context. This CDR3 comprises 15 residues. Germline CDR1 and CDR2: MGHRA and YSYEKL. Trimming at V came to 3 bases and at J to 4 bases, leaving 8 bases not matched to a gene. Clones were sequenced by immunoSEQ multiplex PCR, and TCRdb holds only the in-frame ones, with some missing. The data show some 59,000 clones, approximately 91% seen once. This entry belongs to a study of T cell changes during pregnancy in multiple sclerosis. The chain recombines TRBV4-1 with TRBJ1-1; 7 bases agree with TRBD1. This TCR came from a female donor with multiple sclerosis, enrolled in a pregnancy study. The sequencing here drew on peripheral blood, taken in the second trimester of pregnancy. CDR3 amino acids: CASSHPGQYITEAFF. Written as DNA, the CDR3 is TGCGCCAGCAGCCACCCGGGACAGTATATCACTGAAGCTTTCTTT.